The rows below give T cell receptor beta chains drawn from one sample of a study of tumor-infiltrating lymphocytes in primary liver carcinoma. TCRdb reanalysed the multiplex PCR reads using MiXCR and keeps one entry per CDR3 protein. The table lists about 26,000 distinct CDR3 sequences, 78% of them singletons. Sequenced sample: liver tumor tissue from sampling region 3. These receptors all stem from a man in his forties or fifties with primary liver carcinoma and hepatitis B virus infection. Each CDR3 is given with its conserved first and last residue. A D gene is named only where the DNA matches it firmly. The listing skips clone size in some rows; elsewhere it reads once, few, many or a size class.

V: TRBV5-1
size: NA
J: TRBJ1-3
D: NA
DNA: TGCGCCAGCAGCCAAGACAGGATTACTGGAAACACCATATATTTT
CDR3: CASSQDRITGNTIYF

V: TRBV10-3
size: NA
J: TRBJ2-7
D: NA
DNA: TGTGTCATTAGTGAGAAGATGGGAGAGCAGTACTTC
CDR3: CVISEKMGEQYF

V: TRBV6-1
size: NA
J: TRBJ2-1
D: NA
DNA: TGTGCCAGCAGTGATTCGACTATCGGGAGGGGGCGGGAGCAGTTCTTC
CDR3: CASSDSTIGRGREQFF

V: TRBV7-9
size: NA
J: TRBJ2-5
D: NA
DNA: TGTGCCAGCAGCAGGGGGGGACTCCAGGAGACCCAGTACTTC
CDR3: CASSRGGLQETQYF

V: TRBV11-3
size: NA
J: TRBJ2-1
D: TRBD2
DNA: TGTGCCAACAGCTTACACCCCTCCGGGACTAGCGGGTTCAATGAACAGTTCTTC
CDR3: CANSLHPSGTSGFNEQFF

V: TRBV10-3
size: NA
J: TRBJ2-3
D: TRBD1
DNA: TGTGCCATCTGGACAGGGGCTAGCACAGATACGCAGTATTTT
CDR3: CAIWTGASTDTQYF

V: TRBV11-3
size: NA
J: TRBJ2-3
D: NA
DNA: TGTGCCAGCAGCTTAGAGTCAGAGCGCACAGATACGCAGTGTTTT
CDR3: CASSLESERTDTQCF

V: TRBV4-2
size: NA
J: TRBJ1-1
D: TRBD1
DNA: TGTGCCAGCAGCCAAAAGTACGGACAGGGTTTTTGGACTGAGGCTTTCTTC
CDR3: CASSQKYGQGFWTEAFF

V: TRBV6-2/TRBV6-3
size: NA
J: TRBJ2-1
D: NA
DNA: TGTGCCAGCAGCTTGGTGGCTAACGGAACCATTAAAAATGAGCAGTTCTTC
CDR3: CASSLVANGTIKNEQFF

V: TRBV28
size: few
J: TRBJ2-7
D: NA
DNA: TGTGCCAGCAGCAGGATCTGCGAGCAGTACTTC
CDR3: CASSRICEQYF

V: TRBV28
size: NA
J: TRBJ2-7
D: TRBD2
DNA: TGTGCCAGCAGCTTTTTCGGACTAGCGGGATGGCGAATCTCCTACGAGCAATACTTC
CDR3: CASSFFGLAGWRISYEQYF

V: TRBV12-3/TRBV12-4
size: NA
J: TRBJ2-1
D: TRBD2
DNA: TGTGTCGGCACCGGGACTAGCGGGAGGGCCTCCTACAATGAGCAGTTCTTC
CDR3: CVGTGTSGRASYNEQFF

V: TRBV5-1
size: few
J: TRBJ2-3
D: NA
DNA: TGCGCCAGCAGCTTGTCAGGGAACGATCAGCCCCAGTATTTT
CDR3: CASSLSGNDQPQYF